The sequence of this T cell receptor (beta chain) was determined in a study of blood T cell repertoires in COVID-19. Study context: Samples taken during acute and convalescent COVID-19 were collected in the United States, Italy and Spain. T cells, B-cell-depleted T cells, or PBMCs supplied cDNA or gDNA.

In the study's own analysis: Cell counts per sample came from amplifying reference gene primers. Libraries were prepared by immunoSEQ multiplex PCR; TCRdb keeps only in-frame clonotypes and omits some of them. V and J calls and clone size are copied from that table; D and trimming were computed from the DNA. The sample records 150,000 or so clones, approximately 84% being singletons. In germline, CDR1 is MNHEY, CDR2 SMNVEV (reference sequence). With 6 bases removed from V and 7 bases from J, the gap between germline ends came to 16 bases. The CDR3 is 14 amino acids. Sequences were obtained from peripheral blood. This sequence joins TRBV27 and TRBJ1-5; TRBD1 is a possible D gene (6 bases). The sequence came from a man aged 35-49 years who had recovered from COVID-19. This chain's CDR3 is CASSLNRADQPQHF. In DNA, the CDR3 is TGTGCCAGCAGCTTAAACAGGGCCGACCAGCCCCAGCATTTT.